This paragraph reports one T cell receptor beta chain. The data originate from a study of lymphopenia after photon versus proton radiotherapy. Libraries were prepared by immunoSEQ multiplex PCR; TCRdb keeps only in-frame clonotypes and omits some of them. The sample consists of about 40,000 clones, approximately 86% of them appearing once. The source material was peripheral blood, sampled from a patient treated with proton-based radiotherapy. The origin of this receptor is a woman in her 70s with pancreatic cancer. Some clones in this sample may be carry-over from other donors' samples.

The CDR3, as DNA: TGTGCCAGTATAAGGGGCAGGGGGAGCACTGAAGCTTTCTTT. It encodes CASIRGRGSTEAFF. The chain is built from TRBV19 and TRBJ1-1; TRBD1 matches 7 bases. Per the germline V gene, CDR1 is LNHDA and CDR2 is SQIVND (reference sequence). Trimming at V came to 7 bases and at J to 4 bases, leaving 9 bases not matched to a gene. This CDR3 contains 14 residues.